These 17 T cell receptor beta chains were all obtained from the same sample, sequenced in a study of CD8 T cells in Susac syndrome. A quantity of about 0.5 to 1 ug RNA underwent reverse transcription using random hexamers. Each CDR3 protein gets one entry after TCRdb re-called the immunoSEQ multiplex PCR reads with MiXCR. The sample lists 250,000 to 300,000 distinct CDR3 sequences, roughly 85% seen once, with around 0.21% in the top ten. The sequenced sample was CD8+ T cells from PBMCs. These receptors were collected from a human donor with multiple sclerosis.

This chain joins TRBV7-8 and TRBJ2-5, with D hard to call. Germline V gene data show CDR1 as SGHVS and CDR2 as FQNEAQ. V was shortened by 6 bases and J by 2 bases, with 10 bases between the two germline ends. CDR3 size: 13 residues. CDR3 in DNA: TGTGCCAGCAGACCCCCAGTACAAGAGACCCAGTACTTC. Translation gives CASRPPVQETQYF.

CDR3 DNA sequence: TGCAGCGTTGAACCACAGGGGCCCGGCTACACCTTC. Translation gives CSVEPQGPGYTF. The V and J genes are TRBV29-1 and TRBJ1-2; 7 bases are a match to TRBD1. This CDR3 is 12 amino acids long. Germline lookup yields CDR1 SQVTM and CDR2 ANQGSEA. With 2 bases clipped from V and 8 bases from J, the junction kept 5 bases outside the gene matches.

The chain links TRBV6-2 or TRBV6-3 to TRBJ2-7, with D perhaps TRBD2 (7 bases). The CDR3 contains 17 residues. Trimming left V 1 base short and J 3 bases short, with 19 bases between. Germline CDR1 reads MNHEY; CDR2 reads SVGEGT. The CDR3 sequence: CASSYYRGAEIIYEQYF. The CDR3 DNA reads as TGTGCCAGCAGTTACTATCGGGGGGCTGAAATTATCTACGAGCAGTACTTC.

V gene TRBV25-1 combines with J gene TRBJ1-1; D remains unclear. CDR1 MGHDK and CDR2 SYGVNS come from the germline V gene. V dropped 5 bases and J dropped 1 base, with 11 bases sitting between them. CDR3 length: 14 residues. The CDR3, as DNA: TGTGCCAGCAGTTGGACCGAGCCGAACACTGAAGCTTTCTTT. Amino acids: CASSWTEPNTEAFF.

This clonotype was seen only once. The genes are TRBV28 and TRBJ1-1; tentative D call: TRBD1 (6 bases). CDR3 length: 11 residues. V was cut by 6 bases and J by 11 bases, with 13 bases left in between. Germline assignment: CDR1 MDHEN and CDR2 SYDVKM. CDR3: CASSPRGDAFF. In DNA, the CDR3 is TGTGCCAGCAGCCCCAGGGGAGACGCTTTCTTT.

The J gene is TRBJ2-7, the V gene TRBV19; D gene ambiguous. This CDR3 has 14 residues. V lost 5 bases and J lost 3, with 14 bases in between. Per germline, CDR1 LNHDA and CDR2 SQIVND (reference sequence). This CDR3 is CASSPQTGGYEQYF. The DNA for the CDR3 is TGTGCCAGTAGTCCACAGACTGGCGGCTACGAGCAGTACTTC.

The gene calls are TRBV25-1 and TRBJ2-7; 9 bases agree with TRBD2. Unmatched junction bases numbered 14, after V lost 2 bases and J lost 3 bases. The germline V gene encodes CDR1 MGHDK and CDR2 SYGVNS. The CDR3 sequence is 18 residues long. The CDR3 bases are TGTGCCAGCAGTGAAAATCTCAGCGAGCGACTAGCGGTCTACGAGCAGTACTTC. It is translated as CASSENLSERLAVYEQYF.

The rearrangement uses TRBV4-3 and TRBJ1-1; 12 bases match TRBD1. Germline CDR1 reads LGHNA; CDR2 reads YSLEER. V dropped 4 bases and J dropped 3; count of bases not matched to a gene: 15. The CDR3 length is 19 residues. The CDR3 nucleotides read TGCGCCAGCAGCCCCAGTCTCGGGACAGGGGGCGGTTGGGACACTGAAGCTTTCTTT. As protein: CASSPSLGTGGGWDTEAFF.

The rearrangement links TRBV4-3 to TRBJ2-1; TRBD2 matches 7 bases. Germline lookup yields CDR1 LGHNA and CDR2 YSLEER. The CDR3 loop spans 16 amino acids. The J segment lost 8 bases and the V segment lost 5 bases, leaving 15 bases of the junction unmatched. CDR3 sequence reads: CASSDKPAGSFDEQFF. DNA for the CDR3: TGCGCCAGCAGCGACAAACCAGCGGGAAGCTTCGATGAGCAGTTCTTC.

V gene TRBV6-6 combines with J gene TRBJ2-3; D is possibly TRBD2 (6 bases). The CDR3 covers 16 residues. The ends were cut back, 7 bases at V and 0 bases at J, with 17 bases in the middle. The germline V gene has CDR1 MNHNY and CDR2 SVGAGI (reference sequence). CDR3 sequence: CASIASSGFSTDTQYF. CDR3 DNA sequence: TGTGCCAGCATCGCCTCCAGCGGGTTTAGCACAGATACGCAGTATTTT.

The chain is built from TRBV7-9 and TRBJ2-2; 9 nucleotides agree with TRBD1. The CDR3 contains 16 residues. In germline, CDR1 is SEHNR, CDR2 FQNEAQ (reference sequence). J gave up 6 bases and V 3 bases, and 8 bases lay outside the gene matches. The CDR3 here is CASSFPTGGWAGELFF. The CDR3 DNA is TGTGCCAGCAGCTTTCCTACAGGGGGCTGGGCCGGGGAGCTGTTTTTT. Filled out from reference TRBV7-9 and TRBJ2-2, the complete variable domain reads DTGVSQNPRHKITKRGQNVTFRCDPISEHNRLYWYRQTLGQGPEFLTYFQNEAQLEKSRLLSDRFSAERPKGSFSTLEIQRTEQGDSAMYLCASSFPTGGWAGELFFGEGSRLTVL.

V gene TRBV5-6 combines with J gene TRBJ2-1; perhaps TRBD2 as D (5 bases). Germline V gives CDR1 SGHDT, CDR2 YYEEEE. Between the trimmed V and J ends, which lost 1 base and 7 bases, there was a span of 18 bases. The CDR3 has 16 residues. CDR3 DNA sequence: TGTGCCAGCAGCTTGTTCACGGCTCCCGAGCGGAATGAGCAGTTCTTC. Translated, it gives CASSLFTAPERNEQFF.

The chain has TRBV7-9 and TRBJ1-1; weak D call: TRBD1 (5 bases). CDR3 length equals 16 residues. The V end lost 5 bases, the J end lost 0 bases, and 16 bases lay between the germline ends. Looked up from germline, CDR1 is SEHNR and CDR2 is FQNEAQ (reference sequence). The CDR3 spells CASSLRDSAMNTEAFF. The CDR3 bases are TGTGCCAGCAGCCTGCGGGACTCAGCCATGAACACTGAAGCTTTCTTT. Together with reference TRBV7-9 and TRBJ1-1, the CDR3 gives the full variable domain: DTGVSQNPRHKITKRGQNVTFRCDPISEHNRLYWYRQTLGQGPEFLTYFQNEAQLEKSRLLSDRFSAERPKGSFSTLEIQRTEQGDSAMYLCASSLRDSAMNTEAFFGQGTRLTVV.

The chain employs TRBV18 and TRBJ2-5; TRBD2 agrees at 12 bases. J lost 0 bases, V lost 0 bases, and 5 bases had no gene match. The CDR3 extends over 18 amino acids. The germline V gene encodes CDR1 KGHSH and CDR2 LQKENI. CDR3 protein: CASSPPVLAGGYQETQYF. The CDR3 DNA reads as TGTGCCAGCTCACCACCAGTACTAGCGGGAGGCTACCAAGAGACCCAGTACTTC.

The chain recombines TRBV19 with TRBJ2-1; TRBD2 matches at 8 bases. The germline V gene encodes CDR1 LNHDA and CDR2 SQIVND (reference sequence). V was clipped by 8 bases and J by 3 bases; unmatched bases: 9. The CDR3 spans 15 residues. Here the CDR3 reads CASARSGSSYNEQFF. The CDR3 coding sequence is TGTGCCAGTGCTCGGAGCGGGAGTAGCTACAATGAGCAGTTCTTC.

The V gene is TRBV29-1, the J gene TRBJ2-2, with D uncertain. Germline loops: CDR1 SQVTM, CDR2 ANQGSEA. V gave up 0 bases and J gave up 8 bases, with 1 base separating them. This CDR3 region has 10 residues. The DNA of the CDR3 is TGCAGCGTTGAAGAGGGGGAGCTGTTTTTT. This translates into CSVEEGELFF.

This clonotype was detected many times. The chain links TRBV5-4 to TRBJ1-1; D is undetermined. The V gene lost 4 bases and the J gene lost 0 bases, with 7 bases spanning the gap. Germline V lookup: CDR1 SGHNT, CDR2 YYREEE (reference sequence). The CDR3 loop spans 13 amino acids. In DNA form, the CDR3 reads TGTGCCAGCAGCCCCGGGTTGAACACTGAAGCTTTCTTT. Its protein is CASSPGLNTEAFF.